The 24 T cell receptor beta chains below were found in one sample sequenced in a study of T cells after yellow fever vaccination. One entry per CDR3 protein results from TCRdb running MiXCR on the 5' RACE reads. The sample records fewer than 150,000 distinct CDR3 sequences, 7.7% being singletons. The sample in question was CD4+ T cells sorted from PBMCs, obtained 5 days after the yellow fever booster vaccination. The source of these receptors is a man aged 25-40 years who received the YFV17D yellow fever vaccine.

This clonotype was detected ten times or more. This chain connects TRBV12-3 or TRBV12-4 to TRBJ2-7; D is ambiguous. V lost 1 base to trimming and J lost 7 bases, with 14 bases between them. The CDR3 totals 14 residues. The CDR3 loop is CASSLGRAMAEQYF. The CDR3 region has the DNA TGTGCCAGCAGTTTAGGACGGGCCATGGCGGAGCAGTACTTC.

This clonotype has a count of ten or more. The chain employs TRBV5-1 and TRBJ2-1, with 8 bases lining up with TRBD2. The CDR3 is 16 amino acids. The germline gives CDR1 SGHRS, CDR2 YFSETQ. Losses at the gene ends were 6 bases for V and 4 bases for J; bases not matched to a gene: 12. CDR3 DNA: TGCGCCAGCATCCCGGGGGGGACTAGAATATACAATGAGCAGTTCTTC. Translation gives CASIPGGTRIYNEQFF.

The table lists this clonotype with many counts. The chain carries TRBV5-1 and TRBJ2-7; 12 nucleotides line up with TRBD1. Trimming cost V 6 bases and J 5 bases; bases outside gene matches: 9. Germline CDR1 and CDR2: SGHRS and YFSETQ. The CDR3 spans 15 residues. CDR3 sequence reads: CASNLRGQGADEQYF. In DNA, the CDR3 is TGCGCCAGCAACCTACGGGGACAGGGGGCCGACGAGCAGTACTTC.

This clonotype was seen at least ten times. The rearrangement uses TRBV7-8 and TRBJ2-3, with D hard to call. Trimming took off 5 bases at V and 4 bases at J, with 10 bases between the two ends. CDR1 SGHVS and CDR2 FQNEAQ come from the germline V gene. This CDR3 contains 13 residues. CDR3 protein: CASSPGRPDTQYF. CDR3 DNA sequence: TGTGCCAGCAGCCCAGGACGCCCAGATACGCAGTATTTT.

This clonotype was counted at least ten times. This rearrangement joins TRBV20-1 to TRBJ2-7; D is unresolved. The CDR3 sequence is 12 residues long. V lost 4 bases, J lost 3 bases, and 10 bases lay in between. The germline V gene has CDR1 DFQATT and CDR2 SNEGSKA (reference sequence). CDR3 nucleotides: TGCAGTGCTACTAGGACGGACTACGAGCAGTACTTC. Protein product: CSATRTDYEQYF.

The V call is TRBV24-1, the J call TRBJ2-2; 8 nucleotides line up with TRBD2. Germline loops: CDR1 KGHDR, CDR2 SFDVKD. V shed 1 base, J shed 5 bases, and the junction held 2 bases outside the gene matches. CDR3 length: 15 amino acids. CDR3 amino acids: CATSDFGLATGELFF. The CDR3 DNA is TGTGCCACCAGTGATTTCGGACTAGCAACCGGGGAGCTGTTTTTT.

The chain links TRBV28 to TRBJ2-7; the D call may be TRBD1 or TRBD2 (5 bases each). The CDR3 extends over 15 amino acids. CDR1 is MDHEN and CDR2 is SYDVKM in the germline V gene. V lost 3 bases, J lost 3 bases, and 15 bases lay in between. CDR3 sequence reads: CASSLGGTGDYEQYF. In nucleotides, the CDR3 is TGTGCCAGCAGTTTGGGTGGGACGGGCGACTACGAGCAGTACTTC.

This clonotype was detected many times. The CDR3 loop reads CASSLQGRSTDTQYF. The CDR3 DNA sequence: TGCGCCAGCAGCTTGCAGGGCCGGAGCACAGATACGCAGTATTTT. This chain links TRBV5-1 with TRBJ2-3; the D gene is possibly TRBD1 (5 bases). The V and J ends lost 1 base and 0 bases respectively, with 9 bases between them. The CDR3 consists of 15 residues. Germline CDR1 SGHRS, CDR2 YFSETQ.

This clonotype was counted at least ten times. V is TRBV5-1 and J is TRBJ1-1; D is uncertain. Trimming pared 0 bases from V and 2 bases from J, leaving 8 bases between. The CDR3 runs 14 residues. CDR1 is SGHRS and CDR2 is YFSETQ in the germline V gene. CDR3 residues: CASSLASRNTEAFF. As DNA, the CDR3 is TGCGCCAGCAGCTTGGCTTCACGCAACACTGAAGCTTTCTTT. The whole variable domain, remainder taken from reference TRBV5-1 and TRBJ1-1, is KAGVTQTPRYLIKTRGQQVTLSCSPISGHRSVSWYQQTPGQGLQFLFEYFSETQRNKGNFPGRFSGRQFSNSRSEMNVSTLELGDSALYLCASSLASRNTEAFFGQGTRLTVV.

As concerns this clonotype: A read error may account for a junction end that differs from germline. The genes are TRBV7-9 and TRBJ2-4, with a tentative D call TRBD2 (6 bases). Germline CDR1 reads SEHNR; CDR2 reads FQNEAQ (reference sequence). This CDR3 region has 9 residues. CDR3 nucleotide sequence: TGTGCCAGCAGCTTAGGCGGGGACTTC. Residues: CASSLGGDF.

In this sample, this clonotype turned up many times. V and J are TRBV6-1 and TRBJ2-7; 8 positions match TRBD1. There are 15 residues in the CDR3. Germline V gene lookup returns CDR1 MNHNS and CDR2 SASEGT. J gave up 3 bases and V 6 bases, and 10 bases lay outside the gene matches. The CDR3 loop reads CASSPGQGIHYEQYF. The CDR3, as DNA: TGTGCCAGCAGCCCCGGACAGGGCATCCACTACGAGCAGTACTTC.

This clonotype was seen at least ten times. This chain uses TRBV7-9 with TRBJ2-7, with D maybe TRBD1 (5 bases). The CDR3 length is 11 residues. The germline gives CDR1 SEHNR, CDR2 FQNEAQ (reference sequence). The V end was cut by 11 bases, the J end by 4 bases, with 12 bases between. CDR3 amino acids: CASRGAYEQYF. The CDR3 bases are TGTGCCTCAAGGGGCGCGTACGAGCAGTACTTC.

This clonotype was counted at least ten times. J is TRBJ2-1 and V is TRBV7-6; TRBD2 matches 10 bases. The length of the CDR3 is 14 residues. V was clipped by 5 bases and J by 6 bases; unmatched bases: 4. Germline assignment: CDR1 SGHVS and CDR2 FNYEAQ. The CDR3 nucleotides are TGTGCCAGCAGCCCCGGGACTAGCGCCAATGAGCAGTTCTTC. It translates to CASSPGTSANEQFF.

This clonotype was seen many times. This rearrangement joins TRBV24-1 to TRBJ2-2; D unclear. The CDR3 sequence is 13 residues long. Germline CDR1 is KGHDR and CDR2 is SFDVKD. The CDR3 protein is CTYIRHSAGELFF. The DNA of the CDR3 is TGTACTTATATAAGACATTCCGCCGGGGAGCTGTTTTTT.

This clonotype was seen many times. This CDR3 is CASTSPDRALNEQYF. The CDR3 coding sequence is TGTGCCAGCACCTCGCCCGACAGGGCTTTGAACGAGCAGTACTTC. The genes are TRBV6-1 and TRBJ2-7, with 7 bases identical to TRBD1. The CDR3 runs to 15 residues. CDR1 and CDR2 (germline): MNHNS, SASEGT. Losses at the gene ends were 7 bases for V and 5 bases for J; bases not matched to a gene: 14.

This clonotype was seen repeatedly, ten times or more. This rearrangement joins TRBV27 to TRBJ2-1; D perhaps matches TRBD2 (6 bases). CDR1 MNHEY and CDR2 SMNVEV come from the germline V gene (reference sequence). The CDR3 spans 16 residues. V lost 4 bases to trimming and J lost 12 bases, with 25 bases between them. The CDR3 sequence: CASSSSWGLANERQFF. CDR3 bases: TGTGCCAGCAGTTCCTCATGGGGACTGGCTAATGAGAGGCAGTTCTTC.

This clonotype was counted many times. CDR3 region: CASSFWQEVRGRYEQYF. CDR3 nucleotide sequence: TGTGCCAGCAGTTTCTGGCAGGAGGTACGGGGGAGGTACGAGCAGTACTTC. The chain links TRBV28 to TRBJ2-7; tentative D call: TRBD2 (6 bases). V was shortened by 3 bases and J by 4 bases, with 22 bases between the two germline ends. CDR1 MDHEN and CDR2 SYDVKM come from the germline V gene. This CDR3 has 17 amino acids.

At least ten counts were recorded for this clonotype. V usage is TRBV29-1 and J usage is TRBJ2-3, with unresolved D. Looked up from germline, CDR1 is SQVTM and CDR2 is ANQGSEA. V shed 5 bases and J shed 2 bases, with 8 bases lying between them. The CDR3 runs 12 residues. CDR3 region: CSVWLNTDTQYF. CDR3 nucleotide sequence: TGCAGCGTTTGGCTAAACACAGATACGCAGTATTTT.

This clonotype was seen repeatedly, ten times or more. The J gene is TRBJ2-6, the V gene TRBV4-3; D unclear. Deletions cut 5 bases from V and 0 bases from J, with 11 bases between. Germline assignment: CDR1 LGHNA and CDR2 YSLEER. This CDR3 is built from 16 residues. The CDR3 reads CASSSQFTSGANVLTF. As DNA, the CDR3 is TGCGCCAGCAGCTCTCAATTCACCTCTGGGGCCAACGTCCTGACTTTC.

This clonotype was seen at least ten times. The chain has TRBV20-1 and TRBJ2-7; unclear D gene. CDR1 and CDR2 (germline): DFQATT, SNEGSKA (reference sequence). The ends were cut back, 1 base at V and 0 bases at J, with 10 bases in the middle. CDR3 length equals 14 residues. The CDR3 spells CSARGTDGSYEQYF. CDR3 sequence (DNA): TGCAGTGCTAGAGGGACCGACGGCTCCTACGAGCAGTACTTC.

This clonotype was seen ten or more times. The rearrangement uses TRBV12-3 or TRBV12-4 and TRBJ2-2, with TRBD2 identical over 7 bases. The CDR3 extends over 16 amino acids. The J segment lost 2 bases and the V segment lost 6 bases, leaving 9 bases of the junction unmatched. CDR3 DNA sequence: TGTGCCAGCAGCTCTCGGACTAGACGTAACACCGGGGAGCTGTTTTTT. Translation gives CASSSRTRRNTGELFF.

In its sample, this clonotype was seen a few times. CDR3 DNA sequence: TGTGCCAGCAGCCCGAAGGGACTAGCGGGAGACAATGAGCAGTTCTTC. Its protein product is CASSPKGLAGDNEQFF. The chain links TRBV7-6 to TRBJ2-1; TRBD2 matches 14 bases. The length of the CDR3 is 16 residues. The germline gives CDR1 SGHVS, CDR2 FNYEAQ. The ends lost 5 bases at V and 5 bases at J; junction bases unmatched: 5. The full variable domain, with the rest looked up from reference TRBV7-6 and TRBJ2-1, is GAGVSQSPRYKVTKRGQDVALRCDPISGHVSLYWYRQALGQGPEFLTYFNYEAQQDKSGLPNDRFSAERPEGSISTLTIQRTEQRDSAMYRCASSPKGLAGDNEQFFGPGTRLTVL.

This clonotype came up many times. The rearrangement joins TRBV6-1 to TRBJ2-5; TRBD2 aligns across 11 bases. This CDR3 is 15 amino acids long. V lost 6 bases and J lost 2; bases outside the gene matches: 5. Looked up from germline, CDR1 is MNHNS and CDR2 is SASEGT. CDR3 in amino acids: CASSKGLAVQETQYF. CDR3 DNA sequence: TGTGCCAGCAGCAAGGGACTAGCGGTGCAAGAGACCCAGTACTTC.

This clonotype was seen repeatedly, ten times or more. This chain links TRBV5-4 with TRBJ2-1; 8 bases line up with TRBD2. The CDR3 loop spans 15 amino acids. Germline V gene sequence: CDR1 SGHNT, CDR2 YYREEE (reference sequence). The ends lost 2 bases at V and 0 bases at J; junction bases unmatched: 1. The CDR3 DNA reads as TGTGCCAGCAGCTTCAGCGGGAGCTCCTACAATGAGCAGTTCTTC. Translating gives CASSFSGSSYNEQFF.